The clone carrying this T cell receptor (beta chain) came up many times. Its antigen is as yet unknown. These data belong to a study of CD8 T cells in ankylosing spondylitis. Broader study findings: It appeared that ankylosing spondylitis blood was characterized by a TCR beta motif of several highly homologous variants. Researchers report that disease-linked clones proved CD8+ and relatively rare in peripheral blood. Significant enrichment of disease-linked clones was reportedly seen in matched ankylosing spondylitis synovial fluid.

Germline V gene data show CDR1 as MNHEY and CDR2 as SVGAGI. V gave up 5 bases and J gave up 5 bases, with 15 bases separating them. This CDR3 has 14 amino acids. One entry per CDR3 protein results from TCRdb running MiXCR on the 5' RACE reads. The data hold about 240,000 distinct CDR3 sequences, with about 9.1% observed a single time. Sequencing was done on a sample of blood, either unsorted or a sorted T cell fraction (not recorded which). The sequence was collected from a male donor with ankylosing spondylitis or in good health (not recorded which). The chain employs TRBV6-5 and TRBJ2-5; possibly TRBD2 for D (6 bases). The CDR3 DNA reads TGTGCCAGCAGTAATCGACTAGGGCAGGAGACCCAGTACTTC. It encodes CASSNRLGQETQYF.